Listed here are 18 T cell receptor beta chains from one sample, sequenced in a study of shared clonotypes between healthy human individuals. Measured with immunoSEQ multiplex PCR; TCRdb has only the in-frame clones, and not every one. The data show 2 million to 2.5 million clones, with around 95% seen just once and around 0.13% held by the top ten. The sample consisted of naive CD4+ T cells sorted from blood. Noted subset: CD45RA+ positively selected. The receptors were gathered from a man between 18 and 29 years old in good health.

The J gene is TRBJ1-2, the V gene TRBV28, with 7 bases fitting TRBD1. From germline, CDR1 is MDHEN and CDR2 SYDVKM. CDR3 length: 16 amino acids. V lost 2 bases to trimming and J lost 4 bases; unmatched junction nucleotides: 10. The CDR3 loop is CASSLKPTGHVYGYTF. DNA of the CDR3: TGTGCCAGCAGTTTAAAACCGACAGGGCACGTCTATGGCTACACCTTC.

The chain is built from TRBV4-1 and TRBJ2-5; possibly TRBD1 for D (5 bases). Trimming took 1 base from V and 4 from J, leaving 10 bases between them. The CDR3 spans 14 residues. CDR1 and CDR2 (germline): MGHRA, YSYEKL. CDR3 protein: CASSQAGRGETQYF. Here the CDR3 DNA reads TGCGCCAGCAGCCAAGCCGGTAGGGGAGAGACCCAGTACTTC.

About this clone itself: This CDR3 is also generated by other DNA sequences in the sample. This chain links TRBV10-3 with TRBJ2-1, with 8 bases matching TRBD2. J lost 3 bases, V lost 2 bases, and 3 bases had no gene match. CDR3 length equals 15 residues. The germline gives CDR1 ENHRY, CDR2 SYGVKD. CDR3 residues: CAISEGLAGYNEQFF. DNA of the CDR3: TGTGCCATCAGTGAGGGGCTAGCGGGCTACAATGAGCAGTTCTTC.

J is TRBJ1-3 and V is TRBV7-9, with unresolved D. Germline V gene sequence: CDR1 SEHNR, CDR2 FQNEAQ (reference sequence). The V gene lost 3 bases and the J gene lost 0 bases, with 12 bases spanning the gap. The CDR3 sequence is 16 residues long. The CDR3 here is CASSLGGESSGNTIYF. The CDR3 coding sequence is TGTGCCAGCAGCTTGGGTGGGGAGAGCTCTGGAAACACCATATATTTT.

As concerns this clone: Without the conserved terminal phenylalanine or tryptophan, this CDR3 likely stems from a read error. No DNA is shown, since the ends of the CDR3 on it are uncertain; the CDR3 is the one TCRdb lists. This sequence joins TRBV5-4 and TRBJ1-4; the table gives TRBD1 as D, unverified against the DNA. Germline loops: CDR1 SGHNT, CDR2 YYREEE (reference sequence). With termini counted, the CDR3 has 13 amino acids. The CDR3 sequence: CASSLPGTGCFLS.

The chain joins TRBV15 to TRBJ1-5, with TRBD1 matching 8 bases. The CDR3 is 15 amino acids. The junction had 5 bases not matched to a gene; V was cut back by 3 bases and J by 4 bases. Germline CDR1 LNHNV, CDR2 YYDKDF (reference sequence). The CDR3 protein is CATSRYDRGNQPQHF. CDR3 coding DNA: TGTGCCACCAGCAGGTATGACAGGGGAAATCAGCCCCAGCATTTT.

The rearrangement uses TRBV6-5 and TRBJ2-7; D might be TRBD1 or TRBD2, each matching 6 bases. Germline CDR1 MNHEY, CDR2 SVGAGI. V was cut by 11 bases and J by 6 bases, with 14 bases left in between. This CDR3 has 11 amino acids. CDR3 sequence (DNA): TGTGCCGGGGGACGGGGGCCCGAGCAGTACTTC. Translation: CAGGRGPEQYF.

The rearrangement links TRBV2 to TRBJ2-2, with no clear D. Trimming pared 0 bases from V and 8 bases from J, leaving 13 bases between. Germline-derived CDR1 and CDR2 are SNHLY and FYNNEI. This CDR3 is built from 15 residues. CDR3 loop: CASSEASRSVGELFF. The CDR3 coding sequence is TGTGCCAGCAGTGAAGCCAGCCGTTCCGTTGGGGAGCTGTTTTTT. Full variable domain (remainder filled in from reference TRBV2 and TRBJ2-2): EPEVTQTPSHQVTQMGQEVILRCVPISNHLYFYWYRQILGQKVEFLVSFYNNEISEKSEIFDDQFSVERPDGSNFTLKIRSTKLEDSAMYFCASSEASRSVGELFFGEGSRLTVL.

The chain carries TRBV25-1 and TRBJ2-1; D may be TRBD2 (5 bases). The V end was cut by 3 bases, the J end by 3 bases, with 15 bases between. The CDR3 loop spans 16 amino acids. Germline CDR1 is MGHDK and CDR2 is SYGVNS. The CDR3 DNA sequence: TGTGCCAGCAGTGATCCGCGGGCAGGCCACTACAATGAGCAGTTCTTC. It specifies CASSDPRAGHYNEQFF.

Remarks on this clone: Other DNA sequences in the same sample also yield this CDR3. The chain links TRBV6-5 to TRBJ2-3; a possible D gene is TRBD2 (5 bases). With 6 bases removed from V and 1 base from J, the gap between germline ends came to 14 bases. The CDR3 runs 15 residues. Germline V lookup: CDR1 MNHEY, CDR2 SVGAGI. In nucleotides, the CDR3 is TGTGCCAGCAGCCCGAGAGGAGGCGGCACAGATACGCAGTATTTT. Its translation: CASSPRGGGTDTQYF.

This clone was seen only once. The chain is built from TRBV6-1 and TRBJ1-5; a possible D gene is TRBD1 (6 bases). The CDR3 consists of 13 residues. The V end was cut by 3 bases, the J end by 7 bases, with 10 bases between. Germline V gives CDR1 MNHNS, CDR2 SASEGT. CDR3: CASSEGAGQPQHF. CDR3 bases: TGTGCCAGCAGTGAGGGGGCGGGCCAGCCCCAGCATTTT.

This chain joins TRBV15 and TRBJ2-5, with D perhaps TRBD2 (5 bases). Germline CDR1 reads LNHNV; CDR2 reads YYDKDF (reference sequence). V was shortened by 1 base and J by 5 bases, with 14 bases between the two germline ends. The CDR3 has 15 amino acids. CDR3 region: CATSRARTSGETQYF. The CDR3 bases are TGTGCCACCAGCAGAGCTAGGACCTCGGGGGAGACCCAGTACTTC.

V gene TRBV25-1 combines with J gene TRBJ1-3; D gene unclear. Germline-derived CDR1 and CDR2 are MGHDK and SYGVNS. V lost 0 bases and J lost 4, with 7 bases in between. The CDR3 totals 14 residues. This chain's CDR3 is CASSEYRSGNTIYF. The CDR3 region has the DNA TGTGCCAGCAGTGAATATAGGAGCGGAAACACCATATATTTT.

This chain joins TRBV5-6 and TRBJ2-7; no firm D call. The germline V and J ends were trimmed by 0 bases and 0 bases, with 10 bases remaining between them. Germline V gene data show CDR1 as SGHDT and CDR2 as YYEEEE. This CDR3 has 15 residues. CDR3 amino acids: CASSLDGISSYEQYF. In DNA, the CDR3 is TGTGCCAGCAGCTTGGACGGAATAAGCTCCTACGAGCAGTACTTC.

This chain joins TRBV9 and TRBJ2-5, with 10 bases matching TRBD2. The CDR3 covers 16 residues. V lost 0 bases to trimming and J lost 5 bases; unmatched junction nucleotides: 7. CDR1 is SGDLS and CDR2 is YYNGEE in the germline V gene. CDR3 loop: CASSVGAGGPEETQYF. Written as DNA, the CDR3 is TGTGCCAGCAGCGTAGGAGCGGGGGGGCCGGAGGAGACCCAGTACTTC.

The CDR3 here is CASRIGGTDTQYF. CDR3 DNA sequence: TGTGCCAGCAGGATAGGGGGCACAGATACGCAGTATTTT. The V call is TRBV6-5, the J call TRBJ2-3; weak D call: TRBD1 (5 bases). This CDR3 is built from 13 residues. The V gene's germline CDR1 is MNHEY and CDR2 SVGAGI. V was clipped by 6 bases and J by 1 base, with 8 bases between them.

V usage is TRBV30 and J usage is TRBJ1-1, with 8 bases matching TRBD1. CDR3 length: 14 amino acids. Germline V gene sequence: CDR1 GTSNPN, CDR2 SVGIG (reference sequence). Trimming cost V 1 base and J 5 bases; bases outside gene matches: 6. The CDR3 nucleotides are TGTGCCTGGAGTGGAAGACAGGGGAGGACTGAAGCTTTCTTT. Translation: CAWSGRQGRTEAFF.

Notes on this clone: Other DNA sequences in the sample encode the same CDR3. The chain recombines TRBV30 with TRBJ1-6; D might be TRBD1 (5 bases). The CDR3 runs 15 residues. V was shortened by 5 bases and J by 0 bases, with 11 bases between the two germline ends. Germline CDR1 is GTSNPN and CDR2 is SVGIG (reference sequence). This CDR3 is CAWGTGSSYNSPLHF. CDR3 DNA sequence: TGTGCCTGGGGGACGGGGAGCTCCTATAATTCACCCCTCCACTTT.